This T cell receptor (beta chain) was recorded in a study of T cells in localized non-small cell lung cancer. The study's findings and limits: Longer overall survival accompanied higher blood T cell density.

Profiling relied on immunoSEQ multiplex PCR, and the TCRdb table lists in-frame clones only, not all of them. The sample consists of roughly 71,000 clones, 86% of them appearing once. Of note for this clone: Its target is not known.

The sequencing here drew on peripheral blood, taken before any cancer treatment. The sequence derives from a male donor at least 60 years old with stage III squamous cell lung carcinoma.

In DNA, the CDR3 is TGTGCCAGTAGTATAGGAACAGCGAACACTGAAGCTTTCTTT. Protein product: CASSIGTANTEAFF. The chain links TRBV19 to TRBJ1-1; D not resolved. V dropped 1 base and J dropped 1 base, with 7 bases sitting between them. The CDR3 has 14 residues. Germline-derived CDR1 and CDR2 are LNHDA and SQIVND (reference sequence). Full variable domain (rest looked up from reference TRBV19 and TRBJ1-1): DGGITQSPKYLFRKEGQNVTLSCEQNLNHDAMYWYRQDPGQGLRLIYYSQIVNDFQKGDIAEGYSVSREKKESFPLTVTSAQKNPTAFYLCASSIGTANTEAFFGQGTRLTVV.